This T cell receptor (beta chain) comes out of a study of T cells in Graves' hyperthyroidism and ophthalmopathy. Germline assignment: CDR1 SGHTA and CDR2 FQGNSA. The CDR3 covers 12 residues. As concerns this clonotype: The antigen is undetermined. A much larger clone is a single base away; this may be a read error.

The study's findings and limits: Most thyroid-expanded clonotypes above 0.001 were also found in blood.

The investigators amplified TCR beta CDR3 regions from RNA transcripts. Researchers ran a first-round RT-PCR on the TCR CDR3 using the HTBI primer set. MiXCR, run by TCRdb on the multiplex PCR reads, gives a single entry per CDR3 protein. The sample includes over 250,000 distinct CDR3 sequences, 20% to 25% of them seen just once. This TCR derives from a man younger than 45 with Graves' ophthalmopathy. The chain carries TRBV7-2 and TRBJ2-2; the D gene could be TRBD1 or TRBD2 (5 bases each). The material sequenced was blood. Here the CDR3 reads CASSHQIREPFF. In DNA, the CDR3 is TGTGCCAGCAGCCACCAGATCAGGGAGCCGTTTTTT.